A single sample gave rise to the 15 T cell receptor beta chains below, sequenced in a study of blood T cell repertoires in COVID-19 (dated by TCRdb to 2018 to 2021). The library was made by the immunoSEQ multiplex PCR assay. Drawn from immuneACCESS, this table holds only the in-frame rearrangements with V and J called that TCRdb kept. Clones are partly lost; checked studies trace under half to an unresolved V gene and leave the rest unexplained. For this sample the table gives hundreds of thousands of clones, of which roughly nine tenths were detected only once. More than 6% of the sample comes from the top ten. Material: peripheral blood. These receptors all come from a man in his sixties who had recovered from COVID-19.

This chain links TRBV5-6 with TRBJ1-3; 12 bases match TRBD1. J was trimmed by 7 bases and V by 3 bases; bases with no gene match: 14. Germline CDR1 SGHDT, CDR2 YYEEEE. The CDR3 runs 18 residues. The CDR3 sequence: CASSSTGTGGRAWNTIYF. Written as DNA, the CDR3 is TGTGCCAGCAGCTCCACCGGGACAGGGGGCCGCGCTTGGAACACCATATATTTT. The variable domain in full, with the rest retrieved from reference TRBV5-6 and TRBJ1-3, is DAGVTQSPTHLIKTRGQQVTLRCSPKSGHDTVSWYQQALGQGPQFIFQYYEEEERQRGNFPDRFSGHQFPNYSSELNVNALLLGDSALYLCASSSTGTGGRAWNTIYFGEGSWLTVV.

This chain links TRBV5-1 with TRBJ1-2; 7 nucleotides align to TRBD1. The CDR3 runs 14 residues. The junction had 2 bases not matched to a gene; V was cut back by 3 bases and J by 0 bases. The germline CDR1 and CDR2 sequences are SGHRS and YFSETQ. The CDR3 region has the DNA TGCGCCAGCAGCTACGGGACAGCTAACTATGGCTACACCTTC. Protein sequence: CASSYGTANYGYTF.

A few counts support this clone. This sample also contains other DNA sequences that code for the same CDR3. The chain joins TRBV7-2 to TRBJ2-5, with 10 bases lining up with TRBD2. In germline, CDR1 is SGHTA, CDR2 FQGNSA. This CDR3 has 14 residues. After removal of 3 bases from V and 5 bases from J, the junction contained 3 bases not matched to a gene. For the CDR3, the DNA is TGTGCCAGCAGCTTCAAGCGGGGGGGGGAGACCCAGTACTTC. It is translated as CASSFKRGGETQYF. Together with reference TRBV7-2 and TRBJ2-5, the CDR3 gives the full variable domain: GAGVSQSPSNKVTEKGKDVELRCDPISGHTALYWYRQSLGQGLEFLIYFQGNSAPDKSGLPSDRFSAERTGGSVSTLTIQRTQQEDSAVYLCASSFKRGGETQYFGPGTRLLVL.

The chain is built from TRBV4-1 and TRBJ2-3, with D perhaps matching TRBD1 (5 bases). V was trimmed by 2 bases and J by 2 bases, leaving 11 bases between them. Germline V gene sequence: CDR1 MGHRA, CDR2 YSYEKL. The CDR3 is 15 amino acids. This chain's CDR3 is CASSQIWGPTDTQYF. DNA for the CDR3: TGCGCCAGCAGCCAAATATGGGGCCCCACAGATACGCAGTATTTT.

At least ten counts were recorded for this clone. This chain joins TRBV6-1 and TRBJ2-1, with TRBD2 matching over 8 bases. Trimming cost V 4 bases and J 2 bases; bases outside gene matches: 7. CDR3 length: 16 amino acids. Germline V lookup: CDR1 MNHNS, CDR2 SASEGT. The CDR3 DNA reads as TGTGCCAGCAGTGTCCTACTAGCGGCGCCCTACAATGAGCAGTTCTTC. Translated, it gives CASSVLLAAPYNEQFF.

This chain joins TRBV6-5 and TRBJ2-7; D is unresolved. This CDR3 is 14 amino acids long. CDR1 and CDR2 from the germline V gene are MNHEY and SVGAGI. Trimming stripped 1 base from V and 2 bases from J, with 9 bases between. The CDR3 loop reads CASSYFVKTYEQYF. The CDR3, as DNA: TGTGCCAGCAGTTACTTCGTTAAAACCTACGAGCAGTACTTC.

CDR3 sequence reads: CATSDFQQVGHEQFF. The CDR3 DNA is TGTGCCACCAGTGATTTCCAACAGGTTGGCCATGAGCAGTTCTTC. This chain uses TRBV24-1 with TRBJ2-1; tentatively, D is TRBD1 (5 bases). The V gene's germline CDR1 is KGHDR and CDR2 SFDVKD. The CDR3 is 15 amino acids. Trimming removed 1 base at V and 8 bases at J, with 14 bases between.

The V call is TRBV21-1, the J call TRBJ2-3; the table's D gene call, TRBD1, was not cross checked with the DNA. TRBV21-1 is labeled a pseudogene. The CDR3 has 19 amino acids. CDR3 amino acids: CASSKRQGLLCFRPDTQYF. The CDR3 DNA sequence: TGTGCCAGCAGCAAGAGACAGGGGCTCCTTTGTTTTCGTCCAGATACGCAGTATTTT.

The V call is TRBV7-6, the J call TRBJ1-4, with TRBD1 identical over 7 bases. Losses at the gene ends were 2 bases for V and 7 bases for J; bases not matched to a gene: 25. The V gene's germline CDR1 is SGHVS and CDR2 FNYEAQ. The CDR3 spans 21 residues. In nucleotides, the CDR3 is TGTGCCAGCAGCTTATCTCCCTCCCCTCTCGGTGCTAGGGGGCGTTCTGAAAAACTGTTTTTT. It codes for CASSLSPSPLGARGRSEKLFF.

CDR3 region: CATSDATSSGYGYTF. CDR3 nucleotide sequence: TGTGCCACCAGTGACGCTACGTCATCAGGATATGGCTACACCTTC. This chain links TRBV24-1 with TRBJ1-2; no clear D. CDR1 is KGHDR, CDR2 SFDVKD, per germline. Trimming removed 4 bases at V and 5 bases at J, with 16 bases between. This CDR3 has 15 amino acids.

V and J are TRBV7-9 and TRBJ2-3, with D uncertain. Looked up from germline, CDR1 is SEHNR and CDR2 is FQNEAQ (reference sequence). Trimming pared 1 base from V and 2 bases from J, leaving 7 bases between. This CDR3 comprises 14 residues. This CDR3 reads CASSLDFYTDTQYF. The CDR3 coding sequence is TGTGCCAGCAGCTTAGACTTCTACACAGATACGCAGTATTTT. The entire variable domain, with the rest obtained from reference TRBV7-9 and TRBJ2-3, is as follows: DTGVSQNPRHKITKRGQNVTFRCDPISEHNRLYWYRQTLGQGPEFLTYFQNEAQLEKSRLLSDRFSAERPKGSFSTLEIQRTEQGDSAMYLCASSLDFYTDTQYFGPGTRLTVL.

This clone has a handful of counts. Written as DNA, the CDR3 is TGTGCCAGCAGTGGGGGACAGGGATATAGAGGCTACACCTTC. Translated, it gives CASSGGQGYRGYTF. The V gene is TRBV25-1, the J gene TRBJ1-2, with 9 bases lining up with TRBD1. The CDR3 runs to 14 residues. Trimming took 4 bases from V and 8 from J; bases not matched to a gene: 8. Germline CDR1 reads MGHDK; CDR2 reads SYGVNS.

The chain recombines TRBV9 with TRBJ2-5, with D possibly TRBD2 on 5 matching bases. Between the trimmed V and J ends, which lost 3 bases and 0 bases, there was a span of 9 bases. CDR3 size: 14 residues. Germline V gene data show CDR1 as SGDLS and CDR2 as YYNGEE. The CDR3 protein is CASSGRTDQETQYF. The CDR3 coding sequence is TGTGCCAGCAGCGGGAGGACGGACCAAGAGACCCAGTACTTC.

This clone has only one observation. The chain joins TRBV2 to TRBJ2-3; 7 positions agree with TRBD2. V shed 6 bases, J shed 0 bases, and the junction held 9 bases outside the gene matches. CDR3 length: 16 amino acids. Germline V lookup: CDR1 SNHLY, CDR2 FYNNEI. CDR3 sequence reads: CASRASLAASTDTQYF. The CDR3 DNA reads TGTGCCAGCAGAGCCTCCCTAGCGGCGAGCACAGATACGCAGTATTTT.

The chain couples TRBV19 to TRBJ1-4; D is unclear. The V end lost 3 bases, the J end lost 0 bases, and 8 bases lay between the germline ends. CDR3 length equals 15 residues. The germline CDR1 and CDR2 sequences are LNHDA and SQIVND (reference sequence). The CDR3 bases are TGTGCCAGTAGTATTTCGGTTGCAACTAATGAAAAACTGTTTTTT. Encoded protein: CASSISVATNEKLFF.